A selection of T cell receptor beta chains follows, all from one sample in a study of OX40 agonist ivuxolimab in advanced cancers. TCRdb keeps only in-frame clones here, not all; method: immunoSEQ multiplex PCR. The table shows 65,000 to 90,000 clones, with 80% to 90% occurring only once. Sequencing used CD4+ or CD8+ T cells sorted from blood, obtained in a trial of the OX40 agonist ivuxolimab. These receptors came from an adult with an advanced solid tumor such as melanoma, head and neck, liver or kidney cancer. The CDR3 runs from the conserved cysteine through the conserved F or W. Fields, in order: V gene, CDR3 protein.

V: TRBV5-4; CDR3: CASSLGQRPYEQYF
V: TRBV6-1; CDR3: CASRGVDRGRTEAFF
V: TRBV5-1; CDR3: CASSLSSGQHYGYTF
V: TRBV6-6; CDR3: CASVKGTLSSYNEQFF
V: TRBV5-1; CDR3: CASSLGQGFGEQYF
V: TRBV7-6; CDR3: CASSLAPGGNTEAFF
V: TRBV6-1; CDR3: CASSRTVVNTEAFF
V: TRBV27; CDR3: CASMQENSYNEQFF
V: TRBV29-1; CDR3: CSVGVLNTEAFF
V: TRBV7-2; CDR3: CASSLDLSGNTIYF
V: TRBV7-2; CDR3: CASRAVDRGRQNEQFF
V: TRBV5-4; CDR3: CASSLDGGNTEAFF
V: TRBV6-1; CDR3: CASSETGDTEAFF
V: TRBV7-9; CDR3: CAGASGTSDFEQFF
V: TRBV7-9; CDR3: CASSKHAGGSGEQFF
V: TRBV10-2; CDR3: CASPTGTVQYF